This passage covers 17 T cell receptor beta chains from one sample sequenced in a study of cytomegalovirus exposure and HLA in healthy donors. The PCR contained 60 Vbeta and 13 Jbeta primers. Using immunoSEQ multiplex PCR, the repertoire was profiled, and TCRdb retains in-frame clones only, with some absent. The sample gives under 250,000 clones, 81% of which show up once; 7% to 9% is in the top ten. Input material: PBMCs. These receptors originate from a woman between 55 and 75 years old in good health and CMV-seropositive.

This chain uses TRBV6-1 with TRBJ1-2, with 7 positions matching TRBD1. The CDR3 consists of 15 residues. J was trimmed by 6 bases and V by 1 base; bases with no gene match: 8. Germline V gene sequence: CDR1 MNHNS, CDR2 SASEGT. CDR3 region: CASSEGLGRGNGYTF. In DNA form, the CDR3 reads TGTGCCAGCAGTGAAGGCCTAGGCAGGGGGAATGGCTACACCTTC.

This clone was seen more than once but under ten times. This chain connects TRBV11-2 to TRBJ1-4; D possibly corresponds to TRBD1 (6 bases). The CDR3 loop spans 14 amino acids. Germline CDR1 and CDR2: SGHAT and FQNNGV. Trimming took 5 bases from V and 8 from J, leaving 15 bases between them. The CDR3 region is CASSPPGGREKLFF. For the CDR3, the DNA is TGTGCCAGCAGCCCCCCGGGGGGCCGGGAAAAACTGTTTTTT.

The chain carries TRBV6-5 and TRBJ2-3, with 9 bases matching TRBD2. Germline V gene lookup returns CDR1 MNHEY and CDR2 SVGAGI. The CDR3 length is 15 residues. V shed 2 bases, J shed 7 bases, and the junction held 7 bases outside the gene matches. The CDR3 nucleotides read TGTGCCAGCAGTTACCGGCGGGAGGGCACTTATACGCAGTATTTT. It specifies CASSYRREGTYTQYF.

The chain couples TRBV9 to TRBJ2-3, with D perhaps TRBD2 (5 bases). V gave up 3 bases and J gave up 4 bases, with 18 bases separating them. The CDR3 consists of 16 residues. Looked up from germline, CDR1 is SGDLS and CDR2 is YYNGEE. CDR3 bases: TGTGCCAGCAGCGGAGGTATCTGGGAGAAGGCAGATACGCAGTATTTT. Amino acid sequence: CASSGGIWEKADTQYF.

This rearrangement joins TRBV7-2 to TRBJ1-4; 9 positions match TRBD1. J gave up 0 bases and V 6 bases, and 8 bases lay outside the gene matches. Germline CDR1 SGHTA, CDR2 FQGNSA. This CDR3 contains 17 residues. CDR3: CASRPTGGLSTNEKLFF. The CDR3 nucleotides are TGTGCCAGCAGACCAACAGGGGGCCTTTCAACTAATGAAAAACTGTTTTTT.

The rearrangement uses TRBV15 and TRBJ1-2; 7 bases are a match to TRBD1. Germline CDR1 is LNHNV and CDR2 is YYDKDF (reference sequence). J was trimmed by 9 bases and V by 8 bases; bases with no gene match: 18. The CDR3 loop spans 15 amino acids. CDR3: CATVRSGGQYLSYTF. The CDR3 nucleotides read TGTGCCACCGTGAGATCCGGGGGACAGTATTTAAGCTACACCTTC.

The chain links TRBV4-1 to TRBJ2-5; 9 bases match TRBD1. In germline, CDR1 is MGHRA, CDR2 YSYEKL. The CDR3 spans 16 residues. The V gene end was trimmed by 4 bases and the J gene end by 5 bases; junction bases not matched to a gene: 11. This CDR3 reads CASSPIASGTGETQYF. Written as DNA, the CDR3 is TGCGCCAGCAGCCCAATAGCCTCCGGGACAGGGGAGACCCAGTACTTC.

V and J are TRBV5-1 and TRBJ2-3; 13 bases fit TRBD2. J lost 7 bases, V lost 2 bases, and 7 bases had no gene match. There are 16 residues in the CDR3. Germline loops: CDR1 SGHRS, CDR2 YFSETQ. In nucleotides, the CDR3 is TGCGCCAGCAGCTTAGGACTAGCGGGAGAATTAAATACGCAGTATTTT. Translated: CASSLGLAGELNTQYF. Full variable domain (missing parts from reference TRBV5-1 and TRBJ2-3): KAGVTQTPRYLIKTRGQQVTLSCSPISGHRSVSWYQQTPGQGLQFLFEYFSETQRNKGNFPGRFSGRQFSNSRSEMNVSTLELGDSALYLCASSLGLAGELNTQYFGPGTRLTVL.

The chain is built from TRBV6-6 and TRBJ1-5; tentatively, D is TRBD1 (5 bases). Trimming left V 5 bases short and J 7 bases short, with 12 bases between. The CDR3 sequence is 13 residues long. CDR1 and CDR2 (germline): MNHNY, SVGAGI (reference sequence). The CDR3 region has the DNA TGTGCCAGCAGTCACCTGGAGGGGCAGCCCCAGCATTTT. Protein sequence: CASSHLEGQPQHF.

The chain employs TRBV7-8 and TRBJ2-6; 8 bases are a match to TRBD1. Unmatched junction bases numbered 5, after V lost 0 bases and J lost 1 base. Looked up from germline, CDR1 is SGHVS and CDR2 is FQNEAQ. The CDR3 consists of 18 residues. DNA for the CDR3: TGTGCCAGCAGCTTAGCAGGGACAGGAAATTCTGGGGCCAACGTCCTGACTTTC. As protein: CASSLAGTGNSGANVLTF.

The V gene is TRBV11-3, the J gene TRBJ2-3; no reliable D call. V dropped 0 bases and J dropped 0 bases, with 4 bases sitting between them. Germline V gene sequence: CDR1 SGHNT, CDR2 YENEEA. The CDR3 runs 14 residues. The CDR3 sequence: CASSLDSSTDTQYF. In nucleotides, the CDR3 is TGTGCCAGCAGCTTAGATAGCAGCACAGATACGCAGTATTTT.

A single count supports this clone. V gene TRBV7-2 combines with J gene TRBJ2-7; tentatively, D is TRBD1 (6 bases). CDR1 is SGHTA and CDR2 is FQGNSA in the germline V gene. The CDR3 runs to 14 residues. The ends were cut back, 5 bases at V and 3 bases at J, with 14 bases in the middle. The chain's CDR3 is CASSLYTGRYEQYF. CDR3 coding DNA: TGTGCCAGCAGCCTCTACACAGGGCGCTACGAGCAGTACTTC.

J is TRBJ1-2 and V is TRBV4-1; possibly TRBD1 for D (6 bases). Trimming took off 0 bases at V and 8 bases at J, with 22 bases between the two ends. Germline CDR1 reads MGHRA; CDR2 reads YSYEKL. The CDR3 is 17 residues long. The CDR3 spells CASSQDRGRGQNGGYTF. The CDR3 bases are TGCGCCAGCAGCCAAGATAGGGGGAGAGGCCAAAATGGGGGCTACACCTTC.

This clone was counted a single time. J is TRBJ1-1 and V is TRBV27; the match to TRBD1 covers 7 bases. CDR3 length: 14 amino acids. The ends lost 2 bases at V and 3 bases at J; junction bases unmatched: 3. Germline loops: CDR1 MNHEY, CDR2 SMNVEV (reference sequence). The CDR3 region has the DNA TGTGCCAGCAGTTTACACAGGGGTGACACTGAAGCTTTCTTT. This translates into CASSLHRGDTEAFF.

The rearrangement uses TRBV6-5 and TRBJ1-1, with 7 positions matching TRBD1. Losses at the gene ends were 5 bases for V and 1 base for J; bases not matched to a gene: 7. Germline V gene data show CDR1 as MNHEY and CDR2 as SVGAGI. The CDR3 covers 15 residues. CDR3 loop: CASSPGQTKNTEAFF. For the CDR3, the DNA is TGTGCCAGCAGTCCGGGACAGACAAAGAACACTGAAGCTTTCTTT.

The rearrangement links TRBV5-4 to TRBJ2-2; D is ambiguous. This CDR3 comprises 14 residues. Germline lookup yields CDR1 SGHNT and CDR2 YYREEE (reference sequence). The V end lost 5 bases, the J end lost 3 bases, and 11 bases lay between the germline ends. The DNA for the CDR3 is TGTGCCAGCAGTTTAAGTCGGGACACCGGGGAGCTGTTTTTT. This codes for CASSLSRDTGELFF.

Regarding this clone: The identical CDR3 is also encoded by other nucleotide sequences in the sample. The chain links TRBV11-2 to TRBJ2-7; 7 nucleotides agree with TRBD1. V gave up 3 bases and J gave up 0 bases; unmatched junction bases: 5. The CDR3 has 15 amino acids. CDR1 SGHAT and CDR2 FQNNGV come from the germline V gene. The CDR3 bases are TGTGCCAGCAGCTTTGGGGGACAGAGCTCCTACGAGCAGTACTTC. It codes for CASSFGGQSSYEQYF.